Presented here are 27 T cell receptor beta chains from one specimen sequenced in a study of OX40 agonist ivuxolimab in advanced cancers. Here immunoSEQ multiplex PCR was the method, and the copy in TCRdb shows in-frame clones only, minus some. The table records about 6,300 clones, around three quarters of them present only once. This specimen consisted of CD4+ or CD8+ T cells sorted from blood, obtained in a trial of the OX40 agonist ivuxolimab. The source is an adult with an advanced solid tumor such as melanoma, head and neck, liver or kidney cancer.

The rearrangement links TRBV30 to TRBJ1-1; 7 bases are a match to TRBD1. The germline CDR1 and CDR2 sequences are GTSNPN and SVGIG (reference sequence). The CDR3 contains 14 residues. V lost 4 bases to trimming and J lost 4 bases; unmatched junction nucleotides: 9. Here the CDR3 reads CAWTTHYRGTEAFF. The CDR3 DNA reads as TGTGCCTGGACTACACACTACAGGGGCACTGAAGCTTTCTTT.

Written as DNA, the CDR3 is TGTGCCAGCGGACAGCGGGGGGCCTACGAGCAGTACTTC. It is translated as CASGQRGAYEQYF. The V call is TRBV7-2, the J call TRBJ2-7; 9 bases fit TRBD2. CDR1 is SGHTA and CDR2 is FQGNSA in the germline V gene. J lost 2 bases, V lost 8 bases, and 4 bases had no gene match. The length of the CDR3 is 13 residues.

The chain couples TRBV11-2 to TRBJ2-7, with 8 nucleotides matching TRBD2. V was pared by 1 base and J by 2 bases, with 10 bases of the junction left unmatched. The CDR3 runs to 17 residues. Germline V CDR1 and CDR2: SGHAT, FQNNGV. CDR3 nucleotides: TGTGCCAGCAGCTTAGTCCCCGTGACTAGCGTAACCTACGAGCAGTACTTC. It specifies CASSLVPVTSVTYEQYF.

V is TRBV30 and J is TRBJ2-1, with D hard to call. The V gene lost 5 bases and the J gene lost 0 bases, with 8 bases spanning the gap. Per the germline V gene, CDR1 is GTSNPN and CDR2 is SVGIG (reference sequence). The CDR3 contains 13 residues. Here the CDR3 reads CAWGDFSYNEQFF. CDR3 nucleotides: TGTGCCTGGGGCGACTTCTCCTACAATGAGCAGTTCTTC.

The J gene is TRBJ1-2, the V gene TRBV2, with D unresolved. The CDR3 consists of 9 residues. The V gene lost 10 bases and the J gene lost 4 bases, with 4 bases spanning the gap. The germline CDR1 and CDR2 sequences are SNHLY and FYNNEI. CDR3 in DNA: TGTGCCACCCCCTATGGCTACACCTTC. Residues: CATPYGYTF.

Only a few counts were recorded for this clone. V gene TRBV5-1 combines with J gene TRBJ2-7; maybe TRBD1 (5 bases). The germline V and J ends were trimmed by 4 bases and 0 bases, with 11 bases remaining between them. The CDR3 is made up of 14 amino acids. Per the germline V gene, CDR1 is SGHRS and CDR2 is YFSETQ. CDR3 residues: CASSAGHSSYEQYF. In DNA form, the CDR3 reads TGCGCCAGCAGCGCCGGACATAGCTCCTACGAGCAGTACTTC. The full variable domain, rest sourced from reference TRBV5-1 and TRBJ2-7, is KAGVTQTPRYLIKTRGQQVTLSCSPISGHRSVSWYQQTPGQGLQFLFEYFSETQRNKGNFPGRFSGRQFSNSRSEMNVSTLELGDSALYLCASSAGHSSYEQYFGPGTRLTVT.

The chain joins TRBV9 to TRBJ2-7; 9 bases map to TRBD2. V gave up 3 bases and J gave up 7 bases; unmatched junction bases: 8. The CDR3 runs 14 residues. The V gene's germline CDR1 is SGDLS and CDR2 YYNGEE. The CDR3 protein is CASSAGTSLWEQYF. The CDR3 bases are TGTGCCAGCAGCGCCGGGACTAGCCTTTGGGAGCAGTACTTC.

A single count supports this clone. This chain joins TRBV30 and TRBJ2-7, with 15 bases matching TRBD2. The V gene end was trimmed by 3 bases and the J gene end by 4 bases; junction bases not matched to a gene: 7. Looked up from germline, CDR1 is GTSNPN and CDR2 is SVGIG (reference sequence). The CDR3 extends over 16 amino acids. The CDR3 region is CAWRLGLAGGIYEQYF. The CDR3 coding sequence is TGTGCCTGGAGATTGGGACTAGCGGGAGGTATATACGAGCAGTACTTC.

The chain combines TRBV15 with TRBJ2-3; tentative D call: TRBD2 (6 bases). The length of the CDR3 is 14 residues. In germline, CDR1 is LNHNV, CDR2 YYDKDF (reference sequence). The V end was cut by 2 bases, the J end by 5 bases, with 11 bases between. Written as DNA, the CDR3 is TGTGCCACCAGCAGACCGGGGGACGGAGATACGCAGTATTTT. Translating it yields CATSRPGDGDTQYF.

J is TRBJ1-4 and V is TRBV15, with D possibly matching TRBD1 (6 bases). The length of the CDR3 is 13 residues. Per the germline V gene, CDR1 is LNHNV and CDR2 is YYDKDF (reference sequence). V lost 8 bases, J lost 8 bases, and 15 bases lay in between. The CDR3 DNA reads TGTGCCACCGGGCCGGGACAAGCAGAAAAACTGTTTTTT. Residues: CATGPGQAEKLFF.

The V gene is TRBV6-5, the J gene TRBJ2-5, with unresolved D. Germline loops: CDR1 MNHEY, CDR2 SVGAGI. Trimming took 0 bases from V and 5 from J, leaving 7 bases between them. The CDR3 runs to 13 residues. The CDR3 sequence is CASSYSGWETQYF. The CDR3 DNA reads as TGTGCCAGCAGTTACTCTGGGTGGGAGACCCAGTACTTC.

This clone was seen once. The genes are TRBV28 and TRBJ2-1, with 13 bases that match TRBD2. The germline CDR1 and CDR2 sequences are MDHEN and SYDVKM. V lost 1 base and J lost 6; bases outside the gene matches: 15. The CDR3 extends over 20 amino acids. The CDR3 DNA is TGTGCCAGCAGTTTATATACTAGCGGGGGGGCGGCGTCTCGAGCCAATGAGCAGTTCTTC. As protein: CASSLYTSGGAASRANEQFF.

The chain has TRBV5-6 and TRBJ1-4; D is unresolved. The V end lost 2 bases, the J end lost 10 bases, and 18 bases lay between the germline ends. This CDR3 is 15 amino acids long. CDR1 and CDR2 (germline): SGHDT, YYEEEE. CDR3 residues: CASSFAGPGSAKLFF. The CDR3 nucleotides are TGTGCCAGCAGCTTTGCCGGACCGGGTAGCGCAAAACTGTTTTTT.

The DNA for the CDR3 is TGTGCCTGGGAAAACCAGACAGGGGGCGCATTAGCAGCTTTCTTT. Its protein product is CAWENQTGGALAAFF. The chain is built from TRBV30 and TRBJ1-1; 10 bases are shared with TRBD1. V lost 5 bases to trimming and J lost 10 bases; unmatched junction nucleotides: 16. Germline V lookup: CDR1 GTSNPN, CDR2 SVGIG (reference sequence). CDR3 size: 15 residues.

The V call is TRBV7-9, the J call TRBJ2-1; D may be TRBD2 (6 bases). Germline loops: CDR1 SEHNR, CDR2 FQNEAQ (reference sequence). Trimming left V 6 bases short and J 5 bases short, with 20 bases between. CDR3 length equals 16 residues. CDR3 sequence: CASRSERVADHNEQFF. For the CDR3, the DNA is TGTGCCAGCAGATCAGAGAGGGTAGCGGACCACAATGAGCAGTTCTTC. Based on the CDR3 plus reference TRBV7-9 and TRBJ2-1, the full variable domain is DTGVSQNPRHKITKRGQNVTFRCDPISEHNRLYWYRQTLGQGPEFLTYFQNEAQLEKSRLLSDRFSAERPKGSFSTLEIQRTEQGDSAMYLCASRSERVADHNEQFFGPGTRLTVL.

The CDR3 region is CASSEWEATTNEKLFF. CDR3 nucleotide sequence: TGTGCCAGCAGTGAGTGGGAAGCAACAACTAATGAAAAACTGTTTTTT. The genes are TRBV2 and TRBJ1-4; D is undetermined. V dropped 3 bases and J dropped 0 bases, with 11 bases sitting between them. Germline values: CDR1 SNHLY, CDR2 FYNNEI. CDR3 length: 16 residues.

The chain links TRBV9 to TRBJ2-7, with 10 bases identical to TRBD1. Germline values: CDR1 SGDLS, CDR2 YYNGEE. The V and J ends lost 4 bases and 2 bases, in that order; junction bases with no gene match: 6. This CDR3 comprises 15 residues. Here the CDR3 reads CASSTGTGATYEQYF. For the CDR3, the DNA is TGTGCCAGCAGCACCGGGACAGGGGCCACCTACGAGCAGTACTTC.

The chain joins TRBV10-3 to TRBJ2-7; 9 bases fit TRBD2. With 2 bases clipped from V and 7 bases from J, the junction kept 3 bases outside the gene matches. Germline V CDR1 and CDR2: ENHRY, SYGVKD. The CDR3 loop spans 13 amino acids. CDR3 amino acids: CAISETSGREQYF. CDR3 coding DNA: TGTGCCATCAGTGAGACTAGCGGGCGAGAGCAGTACTTC.

The chain employs TRBV11-2 and TRBJ2-2; 12 nucleotides match TRBD2. Losses at the gene ends were 8 bases for V and 2 bases for J; bases not matched to a gene: 3. The germline V gene encodes CDR1 SGHAT and CDR2 FQNNGV. The CDR3 covers 15 residues. The CDR3 DNA reads TGTGCCAGCGGACTAGCGGGATATAACACCGGGGAGCTGTTTTTT. Protein: CASGLAGYNTGELFF.

This sequence joins TRBV5-5 and TRBJ1-3; 11 positions agree with TRBD1. Germline CDR1 reads SGHKS; CDR2 reads YYEKEE (reference sequence). This CDR3 has 15 residues. Unmatched junction bases numbered 3, after V lost 4 bases and J lost 3 bases. CDR3 sequence: CASSLDRGLGNTIYF. CDR3 bases: TGTGCCAGCAGCCTGGACAGGGGGCTTGGAAACACCATATATTTT.

The chain recombines TRBV7-9 with TRBJ2-5; 10 bases agree with TRBD1. CDR1 is SEHNR and CDR2 is FQNEAQ in the germline V gene (reference sequence). The CDR3 runs 14 residues. The V gene end was trimmed by 8 bases and the J gene end by 4 bases; junction bases not matched to a gene: 7. The CDR3 loop reads CASGDRGTRETQYF. The CDR3 region has the DNA TGTGCCAGCGGGGACAGGGGAACGAGAGAGACCCAGTACTTC.

The chain has TRBV10-3 and TRBJ2-7; 14 bases agree with TRBD2. With 4 bases clipped from V and 5 bases from J, the junction kept 7 bases outside the gene matches. The CDR3 consists of 16 residues. Germline values: CDR1 ENHRY, CDR2 SYGVKD. CDR3 loop: CAISAGTSGSIDEQYF. The CDR3, as DNA: TGTGCCATCAGTGCCGGGACTAGCGGGAGTATCGACGAGCAGTACTTC.

The rearrangement joins TRBV6-6 to TRBJ1-2, with TRBD1 identical over 7 bases. The germline V gene encodes CDR1 MNHNY and CDR2 SVGAGI (reference sequence). V trimming: 6 bases; J trimming: 4 bases; junction bases outside the gene matches: 8. The CDR3 covers 14 residues. The CDR3 DNA follows: TGTGCCAGCAGAGGGGGCAGAGGGATCTATGGCTACACCTTC. Translating it yields CASRGGRGIYGYTF.

The chain carries TRBV28 and TRBJ2-6; D unclear. Trimming took 5 bases from V and 5 from J, leaving 22 bases between them. Germline V lookup: CDR1 MDHEN, CDR2 SYDVKM. The CDR3 consists of 18 residues. CDR3 amino acids: CASSGLLLTQSRANVLTF. The CDR3 DNA is TGTGCCAGCAGTGGCTTACTCTTGACACAAAGTCGGGCCAACGTCCTGACTTTC.

The chain uses TRBV5-6 and TRBJ2-1, with 9 bases that match TRBD2. CDR1 is SGHDT and CDR2 is YYEEEE in the germline V gene. J gave up 9 bases and V 4 bases, and 8 bases lay outside the gene matches. This CDR3 has 14 residues. The CDR3 sequence: CASSPGTSMSEQFF. CDR3 DNA sequence: TGTGCCAGCAGCCCCGGGACTAGCATGAGTGAGCAGTTCTTC.

In this sample, this clone turned up a few times. Other DNA sequences in the same sample also yield this CDR3. The V and J genes are TRBV11-2 and TRBJ1-3; D unclear. The germline CDR1 and CDR2 sequences are SGHAT and FQNNGV. V was cut by 1 base and J by 2 bases, with 3 bases left in between. The CDR3 loop spans 13 amino acids. This CDR3 is CASSLGAGNTIYF. The CDR3 DNA sequence: TGTGCCAGCAGCTTAGGGGCTGGAAACACCATATATTTT.

This clone was counted once. The gene calls are TRBV10-3 and TRBJ2-6; D may be TRBD2 (5 bases). Germline V gene sequence: CDR1 ENHRY, CDR2 SYGVKD. The CDR3 has 15 amino acids. The CDR3 reads CAARADLSGANVLTF. Here the CDR3 DNA reads TGTGCTGCGCGGGCGGACCTTTCTGGGGCCAACGTCCTGACTTTC.